A single sample is the source of the 7 T cell receptor beta chains below, sequenced in a study of cytomegalovirus exposure and HLA in healthy donors. PCR employed 60 Vbeta and 13 Jbeta primers. Clones were read by immunoSEQ multiplex PCR, and TCRdb kept only the in-frame ones, dropping some. The table records roughly 86,000 clones, roughly 80% of them present only once. Specimen: PBMCs. These receptors were taken from a man aged 50-60 years in good health and CMV-seropositive.

Here the CDR3 reads CAWGAVYNEQFF. In DNA form, the CDR3 reads TGTGCCTGGGGCGCGGTCTACAATGAGCAGTTCTTC. This sequence joins TRBV30 and TRBJ2-1; D remains ambiguous. This CDR3 has 12 amino acids. The germline CDR1 and CDR2 sequences are GTSNPN and SVGIG (reference sequence). Trimming took off 5 bases at V and 3 bases at J, with 8 bases between the two ends.

The J gene is TRBJ1-2, the V gene TRBV28; 8 bases agree with TRBD1. This CDR3 region has 13 residues. Germline V lookup: CDR1 MDHEN, CDR2 SYDVKM. Trimming at V came to 7 bases and at J to 3 bases, leaving 4 bases not matched to a gene. The CDR3 DNA sequence: TGTGCCAGCAAACGACAGGGGTACTATGGCTACACCTTC. This encodes CASKRQGYYGYTF.

In its sample, this clone was seen once. The genes are TRBV7-9 and TRBJ2-1; D unresolved. Germline CDR1 SEHNR, CDR2 FQNEAQ (reference sequence). Trimming pared 0 bases from V and 7 bases from J, leaving 16 bases between. There are 16 residues in the CDR3. CDR3 region: CASSLAASADTNEQFF. DNA of the CDR3: TGTGCCAGCAGCTTAGCGGCCAGCGCCGATACTAATGAGCAGTTCTTC. The full variable domain, its missing parts supplied by reference TRBV7-9 and TRBJ2-1, is DTGVSQNPRHKITKRGQNVTFRCDPISEHNRLYWYRQTLGQGPEFLTYFQNEAQLEKSRLLSDRFSAERPKGSFSTLEIQRTEQGDSAMYLCASSLAASADTNEQFFGPGTRLTVL.

This clone was seen a handful of times. This chain joins TRBV7-3 and TRBJ2-6, with D unresolved. This CDR3 comprises 15 residues. CDR1 is SGHTA and CDR2 is FQGTGA in the germline V gene. Trimming left V 4 bases short and J 0 bases short, with 7 bases between. CDR3 sequence: CASSSVPSGANVLTF. DNA for the CDR3: TGTGCCAGCAGCTCCGTCCCCTCTGGGGCCAACGTCCTGACTTTC.

On this clone: At one of its ends the junction is not consistent with the germline gene, which may arise from a read error. V gene TRBV7-2 combines with J gene TRBJ1-6, with D tentatively TRBD1 (5 bases). Per the germline V gene, CDR1 is SGHTA and CDR2 is FQGNSA. This CDR3 has 14 residues. CDR3 nucleotide sequence: TGTGCCAGCAGCCTAGGACACGGGAATTCACCCCTCAACTTT. It is translated as CASSLGHGNSPLNF.

In this sample, this clone turned up once. The chain uses TRBV5-6 and TRBJ1-1, with 7 bases identical to TRBD1. CDR3 size: 17 residues. CDR1 is SGHDT and CDR2 is YYEEEE in the germline V gene. V was pared by 4 bases and J by 7 bases, with 19 bases of the junction left unmatched. In DNA form, the CDR3 reads TGTGCCAGCAGCACTCCTCTATTAGGGGGCAGAGGAGATGAAGCTTTCTTT. Its translation is CASSTPLLGGRGDEAFF.

The chain is built from TRBV15 and TRBJ1-2; 7 bases are shared with TRBD1. Trimming cost V 0 bases and J 7 bases; bases outside gene matches: 8. The CDR3 contains 15 residues. CDR1 is LNHNV and CDR2 is YYDKDF in the germline V gene (reference sequence). The CDR3 region is CATSRDQTGPCGYTF. The CDR3 DNA follows: TGTGCCACCAGCAGAGATCAGACAGGGCCCTGTGGCTACACCTTC. The full variable domain, with the rest looked up from reference TRBV15 and TRBJ1-2, is DAMVIQNPRYQVTQFGKPVTLSCSQTLNHNVMYWYQQKSSQAPKLLFHYYDKDFNNEADTPDNFQSRRPNTSFCFLDIRSPGLGDTAMYLCATSRDQTGPCGYTFGSGTRLTVV.